Listed below are T cell receptor beta chains from one sample, sequenced in a study of human T cells and chemical hapten exposure. TCRdb itself ran the RACE reads through MiXCR, one entry per CDR3 protein. Found here are about 260,000 distinct CDR3 sequences, about 8.6% of them singletons; the top ten hold under 2.5%. Sequenced material: whole blood, taken in connection with sensitization to the hapten diphenylcyclopropenone (DPC). Receptors originate from a woman in her 40s with alopecia areata. Some clones in this sample may be carry-over from other donors' samples. The CDR3 runs from the conserved cysteine through the conserved F or W. The D gene is left open where the match is weak. Some rows have no size entry. The others give once, few or many, or a class for an expanded clone.

j_gene: TRBJ1-1
abundance: -
v_gene: TRBV20-1
d_gene: -
CDR3nt: TGCAGTGCTGGGGGGACGTTGAACACTGAAGCTTTCTTT
CDR3aa: CSAGGTLNTEAFF

j_gene: TRBJ1-1
abundance: -
v_gene: TRBV7-3
d_gene: -
CDR3nt: TGTGCCAGCAGCTTATATCATGGGGGTGAAGCTTTCTTT
CDR3aa: CASSLYHGGEAFF

j_gene: TRBJ1-2
abundance: -
v_gene: TRBV6-5
d_gene: -
CDR3nt: TGTGCCAGCAGGACCGGGTTCCCGTCTTCCTATGGCTACACCTTC
CDR3aa: CASRTGFPSSYGYTF

j_gene: TRBJ1-4
abundance: few
v_gene: TRBV11-2
d_gene: -
CDR3nt: TGTGCCAGCAGCTTAGACGGGAATGAAAAACTGTTTTTT
CDR3aa: CASSLDGNEKLFF

j_gene: TRBJ2-3
abundance: few
v_gene: TRBV7-9
d_gene: -
CDR3nt: TGTGCCAGCAGCCACGACAGCACAGATACGCAGTATTTT
CDR3aa: CASSHDSTDTQYF

j_gene: TRBJ2-5
abundance: few
v_gene: TRBV3-1
d_gene: -
CDR3nt: TGTGCCAGCAGCCGCACCGGTGACAAGGGCGAGACCCAGTACTTC
CDR3aa: CASSRTGDKGETQYF

j_gene: TRBJ2-1
abundance: many
v_gene: TRBV28
d_gene: -
CDR3nt: TGTGCCAGCAGTTTATGGGGCGGTGGGCGCACGCCGTTCTTC
CDR3aa: CASSLWGGGRTPFF

j_gene: TRBJ2-3
abundance: -
v_gene: TRBV4-1
d_gene: -
CDR3nt: TGCGCCAGCAGCCAAGACAACAGGCCCCCAGATACGCAGTATTTT
CDR3aa: CASSQDNRPPDTQYF

j_gene: TRBJ2-3
abundance: -
v_gene: TRBV15
d_gene: TRBD2
CDR3nt: TGTGCCACCAGCCCCAGACTAGCGGGAGGGCCGGATACGCAGTATTTT
CDR3aa: CATSPRLAGGPDTQYF

j_gene: TRBJ1-5
abundance: -
v_gene: TRBV19
d_gene: TRBD1
CDR3nt: TGTGCCAGTAAGGCAGAGGGACAGGCGAGCAATCAGCCCCAGCATTTT
CDR3aa: CASKAEGQASNQPQHF

j_gene: TRBJ1-1
abundance: -
v_gene: TRBV18
d_gene: -
CDR3nt: TGTGCCAGCTCACCGTCGTACAGAGAGAACACTGAAGCTTTCTTT
CDR3aa: CASSPSYRENTEAFF

j_gene: TRBJ2-2
abundance: -
v_gene: TRBV10-3
d_gene: TRBD2
CDR3nt: TGTGCCATCAGGGAGGGACTACAGAACACCGGGGAGCTGTTTTTT
CDR3aa: CAIREGLQNTGELFF

j_gene: TRBJ1-2
abundance: many
v_gene: TRBV12-5
d_gene: -
CDR3nt: TGTGCTAGTGGCCTGGGACAAAACTATGGCTACACCTTC
CDR3aa: CASGLGQNYGYTF

j_gene: TRBJ2-5
abundance: -
v_gene: TRBV30
d_gene: -
CDR3nt: TGTGCCTGGAGTGACCGCCTCGGTGCCCGAGAGACCCAGTACTTC
CDR3aa: CAWSDRLGARETQYF

j_gene: TRBJ1-4
abundance: -
v_gene: TRBV6-2/TRBV6-3
d_gene: TRBD1
CDR3nt: TGTGCCAGCGTACCGCATCCACAGGGGTTCGGCGAAAAACTGTTTTTT
CDR3aa: CASVPHPQGFGEKLFF

j_gene: TRBJ2-3
abundance: -
v_gene: TRBV4-2
d_gene: TRBD1
CDR3nt: TGTGCCAGCAGCCAGCAGGCCTCCGGGACAGGCACAGATACGCAGTATTTT
CDR3aa: CASSQQASGTGTDTQYF

j_gene: TRBJ2-3
abundance: -
v_gene: TRBV3-1
d_gene: TRBD2
CDR3nt: TGTGCCAGCAGCCAAGATGGTAGCGGGTTCATAGATACGCAGTATTTT
CDR3aa: CASSQDGSGFIDTQYF

j_gene: TRBJ2-2
abundance: -
v_gene: TRBV5-1
d_gene: TRBD1
CDR3nt: TGCGCCAGCAGCTTACCGGGACAGGCCAGACCCGGGGAGCTGTTTTTT
CDR3aa: CASSLPGQARPGELFF

j_gene: TRBJ2-1
abundance: few
v_gene: TRBV12-3/TRBV12-4
d_gene: -
CDR3nt: TGTGCCAGCAACCTGAGGGGGTACAATGAGCAGTTCTTC
CDR3aa: CASNLRGYNEQFF

j_gene: TRBJ2-4
abundance: few
v_gene: TRBV6-5
d_gene: -
CDR3nt: TGTGCCAGCAGGATCACGGGGGGCGCGTCCAAAAACATTCAGTACTTC
CDR3aa: CASRITGGASKNIQYF

j_gene: TRBJ2-1
abundance: few
v_gene: TRBV6-2/TRBV6-3
d_gene: -
CDR3nt: TGTGCCAGCAGTGCCCGACTAGGTGTGAATGAGCAGTTCTTC
CDR3aa: CASSARLGVNEQFF

j_gene: TRBJ1-1
abundance: -
v_gene: TRBV7-9
d_gene: -
CDR3nt: TGTGCCAGCAGCTTATTGATACGGCCGGTACCCTTCATGAACACTGAAGCTTTCTTT
CDR3aa: CASSLLIRPVPFMNTEAFF

j_gene: TRBJ1-2
abundance: -
v_gene: TRBV28
d_gene: -
CDR3nt: TGTGCCAGCAATGGCGGGGGCCCCCTCTCTGGCTACACCTTC
CDR3aa: CASNGGGPLSGYTF

j_gene: TRBJ2-1
abundance: -
v_gene: TRBV20-1
d_gene: -
CDR3nt: TGCAGTGCTAGAGAGGCGAATGCAGGGACCCACAATGAGCAGTTCTTC
CDR3aa: CSAREANAGTHNEQFF

j_gene: TRBJ1-4
abundance: -
v_gene: TRBV12-3/TRBV12-4
d_gene: -
CDR3nt: TGTGCCAGCAGTTTCTCCCCGGGGGCTAATGAAAAACTGTTTTTT
CDR3aa: CASSFSPGANEKLFF

j_gene: TRBJ2-1
abundance: many
v_gene: TRBV10-3
d_gene: TRBD2
CDR3nt: TGTGCCATCAGGGGGGAAACTAGCGGGGATTACAATGAGCAGTTCTTC
CDR3aa: CAIRGETSGDYNEQFF

j_gene: TRBJ2-7
abundance: -
v_gene: TRBV12-3/TRBV12-4
d_gene: -
CDR3nt: TGTGCCAGCATCACGGTCGCAGGGCCCGTAATCTACGAGCAGTACTTC
CDR3aa: CASITVAGPVIYEQYF

j_gene: TRBJ1-2
abundance: few
v_gene: TRBV12-3/TRBV12-4
d_gene: -
CDR3nt: TGTGCCAGCACCCCGACACCTACCATCTATGGCTACACCTTC
CDR3aa: CASTPTPTIYGYTF